This TCR beta chain was found in a study of blood T cell repertoires in COVID-19. Looking at the study overall: Acute and convalescent COVID-19 specimens originated in the United States, Italy and Spain.

V trimming: 4 bases; J trimming: 7 bases; junction bases outside the gene matches: 6. CDR3 length: 14 amino acids. Germline lookup yields CDR1 MDHEN and CDR2 SYDVKM. The method was immunoSEQ multiplex PCR; TCRdb's version includes in-frame clones alone and lacks a portion of them. Of 250,000 to 400,000 clones listed, approximately 88% are singletons. The TCR comes from a woman under 40 with COVID-19, enrolled during active disease. The chain uses TRBV28 and TRBJ2-5; 10 positions match TRBD2. Specimen: peripheral blood. The DNA of the CDR3 is TGTGCCAGCAGTTCTAGCGGGGGAGGGGGGACCCAGTACTTC. It specifies CASSSSGGGGTQYF.